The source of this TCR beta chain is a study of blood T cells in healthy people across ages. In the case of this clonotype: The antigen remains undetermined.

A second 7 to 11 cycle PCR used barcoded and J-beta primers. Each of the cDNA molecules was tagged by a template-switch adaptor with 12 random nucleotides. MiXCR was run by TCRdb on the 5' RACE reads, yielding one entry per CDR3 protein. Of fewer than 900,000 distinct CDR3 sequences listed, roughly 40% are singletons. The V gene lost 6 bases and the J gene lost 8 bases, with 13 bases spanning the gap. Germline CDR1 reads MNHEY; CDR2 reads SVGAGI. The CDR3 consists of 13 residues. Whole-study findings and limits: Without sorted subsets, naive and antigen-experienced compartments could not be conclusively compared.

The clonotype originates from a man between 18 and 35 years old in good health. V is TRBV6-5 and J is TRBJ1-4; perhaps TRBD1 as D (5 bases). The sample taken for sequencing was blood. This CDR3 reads CASSRGTGEKLFF. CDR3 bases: TGTGCCAGCAGCCGCGGGACTGGCGAAAAACTGTTTTTT.